This is a list of T cell receptor beta chains from one sample in a study of CD8 T cells in Susac syndrome. Using its own MiXCR run on the immunoSEQ multiplex PCR reads, TCRdb lists one record per CDR3 protein. The data hold around 170,000 distinct CDR3 sequences, with nearly 97% observed a single time. Sequencing was carried out using CD4+ T cells from PBMCs. The receptors originated from a human donor with Susac syndrome. CDR3s include the opening cysteine and the closing phenylalanine or tryptophan. The order of the fields is D gene, clone size, V gene, J gene, CDR3 protein, CDR3 DNA. A D gene is named only where the DNA matches it firmly. Rows give clone size only sometimes, using once, few, many, or a class for an expanded clone.

>-|once|TRBV12-3/TRBV12-4|TRBJ1-5
CASTLGGLRQPQHF
TGTGCCAGCACTTTAGGGGGACTACGACAGCCCCAGCATTTT
>TRBD1|-|TRBV6-2/TRBV6-3|TRBJ1-2
CASSYDGTAPYGYTF
TGTGCCAGCAGCTACGACGGGACAGCCCCCTATGGCTACACCTTC
>-|-|TRBV6-5|TRBJ2-7
CASSETRGSEQYF
TGTGCCAGCAGTGAGACGAGGGGATCCGAGCAGTACTTC
>-|-|TRBV30|TRBJ2-3
CAWMRGTDTQYF
TGTGCCTGGATGCGGGGCACAGATACGCAGTATTTT
>-|-|TRBV19|TRBJ1-2
CASSSVSYTF
TGTGCCAGTAGTTCGGTCAGCTACACCTTC
>-|-|TRBV6-6|TRBJ1-2
CASSHSSGSYGYTF
TGTGCCAGCAGCCACTCCTCGGGTAGCTATGGCTACACCTTC
>-|-|TRBV28|TRBJ2-1
CASTGSYNEQFF
TGTGCCAGCACAGGCAGTTACAATGAGCAGTTCTTC
>-|-|TRBV4-1|TRBJ2-2
CASSQQGRGTGELFF
TGCGCCAGCAGCCAACAGGGGCGGGGCACCGGGGAGCTGTTTTTT
>-|-|TRBV25-1|TRBJ2-3
CASRYGLGTDTQYF
TGTGCCAGCAGATATGGGCTAGGCACAGATACGCAGTATTTT
>-|-|TRBV19|TRBJ2-7
CASSYTGNTPGEQYF
TGTGCCAGTAGTTATACAGGGAACACACCCGGCGAGCAGTACTTC
>-|-|TRBV5-6|TRBJ2-5
CASSPFQIQETQYF
TGTGCCAGCAGCCCGTTCCAGATCCAAGAGACCCAGTACTTC
>-|-|TRBV7-2|TRBJ2-3
CASSLELERDTQYF
TGTGCCAGCAGCTTAGAACTAGAGAGAGATACGCAGTATTTT
>-|-|TRBV30|TRBJ1-5
CAWSVLGRVGEPQHF
TGTGCCTGGAGTGTACTTGGCAGGGTGGGTGAGCCCCAGCATTTT
>-|-|TRBV7-6|TRBJ2-5
CASSLIDSRETQYF
TGTGCCAGCAGCTTAATCGACTCTAGAGAGACCCAGTACTTC
>TRBD1|-|TRBV7-2|TRBJ2-7
CASSPWDRTYEQYF
TGTGCCAGCAGCCCGTGGGACAGGACCTACGAGCAGTACTTC
>-|-|TRBV5-1|TRBJ1-2
CASSAIRTWGYTF
TGCGCCAGCAGCGCCATCCGGACCTGGGGCTACACCTTC
>-|-|TRBV20-1|TRBJ2-5
CSASESLETQYF
TGCAGTGCTAGCGAGTCGTTGGAGACCCAGTACTTC
>TRBD2|-|TRBV18|TRBJ2-5
CASSRISGGETQYF
TGTGCCAGCTCACGCATCTCGGGAGGGGAGACCCAGTACTTC
>TRBD1|-|TRBV7-6|TRBJ2-2
CASSVRQGARSGELFF
TGTGCCAGCAGCGTAAGACAGGGGGCGCGTTCTGGGGAGCTGTTTTTT
>-|-|TRBV11-1|TRBJ2-5
CASSPQEALVGQETQYF
TGTGCCAGCAGCCCACAGGAAGCACTAGTCGGGCAAGAGACCCAGTACTTC
>-|-|TRBV5-1|TRBJ2-3
CASSPFLGGGDTQYF
TGCGCCAGCAGCCCCTTTTTGGGGGGCGGGGATACGCAGTATTTT
>-|-|TRBV7-9|TRBJ2-3
CASSLAIGTQYF
TGTGCCAGCAGCTTAGCAATTGGTACGCAGTATTTT
>-|-|TRBV5-4|TRBJ1-2
CASSLVEAYGYTF
TGTGCCAGCAGCTTGGTAGAGGCCTATGGCTACACCTTC
>TRBD2|-|TRBV11-2|TRBJ2-1
CASSPRVTSGGLLRHNEQFF
TGTGCCAGCAGCCCGAGGGTTACAAGCGGGGGTCTCCTTAGACACAATGAGCAGTTCTTC
>TRBD1|-|TRBV28|TRBJ2-2
CASSLSTGFNTGELFF
TGTGCCAGCAGTTTGTCGACAGGGTTCAACACCGGGGAGCTGTTTTTT
>TRBD1|once|TRBV3-1|TRBJ2-7
CASSRTRDRDEQYF
TGTGCCAGCAGCCGAACCAGAGACAGGGACGAGCAGTACTTC
>-|-|TRBV4-1|TRBJ2-4
CASSQVMDRLAKNIQYF
TGCGCCAGCAGCCAGGTTATGGACAGATTAGCCAAAAACATTCAGTACTTC
>TRBD1|-|TRBV29-1|TRBJ2-7
CSAAWAVTGGAYEQYF
TGCAGCGCCGCCTGGGCGGTGACAGGGGGAGCCTACGAGCAGTACTTC
>-|-|TRBV2|TRBJ2-4
CASSEAGVGIQYF
TGTGCCAGCAGTGAGGCAGGGGTAGGCATTCAGTACTTC
>TRBD1|-|TRBV19|TRBJ1-2
CASSIGQGTYGYTF
TGTGCCAGTAGTATCGGACAGGGGACCTATGGCTACACCTTC
>-|-|TRBV5-4|TRBJ1-2
CASSSTGGLDTF
TGTGCCAGCAGCTCCACGGGGGGTTTGGACACCTTC
>-|-|TRBV7-3|TRBJ2-3
CASSLDSFTDTQYF
TGTGCCAGCAGCTTGGACAGTTTCACAGATACGCAGTATTTT
>-|-|TRBV30|TRBJ2-5
CAWSGGETQYF
TGTGCCTGGAGTGGTGGAGAGACCCAGTACTTC
>-|-|TRBV30|TRBJ1-1
CAWRLRENTEAFF
TGTGCCTGGAGACTTCGGGAGAACACTGAAGCTTTCTTT
>-|-|TRBV11-2|TRBJ2-1
CASGVPQYNEQFF
TGTGCCAGCGGGGTACCTCAATACAATGAGCAGTTCTTC
>-|-|TRBV29-1|TRBJ2-3
CSVTRGHTQYF
TGCAGCGTTACTAGGGGCCATACGCAGTATTTT
>TRBD2|-|TRBV6-2/TRBV6-3|TRBJ2-3
CAASGEADTQYF
TGTGCCGCTAGCGGGGAAGCAGATACGCAGTATTTT
>-|-|TRBV30|TRBJ2-1
CAWSSGRRAYNEQFF
TGTGCCTGGAGTTCGGGCCGGAGGGCCTACAATGAGCAGTTCTTC
>-|-|TRBV6-5|TRBJ2-3
CASSYSAGRVTDTQYF
TGTGCCAGCAGTTATTCGGCGGGCAGGGTGACAGATACGCAGTATTTT
>-|-|TRBV7-9|TRBJ1-4
CASSLLFGSESEKLFF
TGTGCCAGCAGCTTACTATTCGGGAGTGAGAGCGAAAAACTGTTTTTT